These 6 T cell receptor beta chains share one sample of origin, sequenced in a study of beta chain features in type 1 diabetes. Whole-study results and caveats: Type 1 diabetes patients showed a moderate but significant shortening of TCRB CDR3s in all four CD4+ subsets.

Which antigens these TCRs recognize remains unknown. Reverse transcribing all isolated RNA meant expressed TCRB transcripts were sequenced. The table came from immunoSEQ multiplex PCR; TCRdb's copy has only in-frame clones and leaves some out. The top ten clones hold approximately 0.7% of a sample with around 140,000 clones, approximately 9% of them seen once. The sequenced sample was central memory CD4+ T cells from blood. Source of these receptors: a young man with type 1 diabetes.

The rearrangement uses TRBV4-2 and TRBJ2-1; 8 nucleotides match TRBD2. CDR1 LGHNA and CDR2 YNFKEQ come from the germline V gene. The CDR3 covers 14 residues. Unmatched junction bases numbered 7, after V lost 7 bases and J lost 5 bases. The CDR3 bases are TGTGCCAGCACCCGACTAGCGTCAAACAATGAGCAGTTCTTC. This translates into CASTRLASNNEQFF.

A note on this clone: The same CDR3 can be traced to other DNA sequences in this sample. The rearrangement joins TRBV5-1 to TRBJ2-5, with 9 bases matching TRBD2. Unmatched junction bases numbered 4, after V lost 4 bases and J lost 3 bases. Germline V CDR1 and CDR2: SGHRS, YFSETQ. The CDR3 covers 14 residues. CDR3 bases: TGCGCCAGCAGCGGATTAGCGGGGGAAGAGACCCAGTACTTC. Translated: CASSGLAGEETQYF.

This clone was counted only a few times. V gene TRBV5-1 combines with J gene TRBJ2-7, with D possibly TRBD1 on 6 matching bases. The V and J ends lost 4 bases and 11 bases respectively, with 22 bases between them. The length of the CDR3 is 14 residues. Germline values: CDR1 SGHRS, CDR2 YFSETQ. CDR3 DNA: TGCGCCAGCAGCCCTCCACTACCACAGGGATACGAGTACTTC. Translating it yields CASSPPLPQGYEYF.

The chain recombines TRBV10-3 with TRBJ2-3; the D gene is possibly TRBD2 (6 bases). This CDR3 is 15 amino acids long. V lost 3 bases to trimming and J lost 2 bases, with 12 bases between them. The germline gives CDR1 ENHRY, CDR2 SYGVKD. In nucleotides, the CDR3 is TGTGCCATCAGTGACCGCGGGGACTCCACAGATACGCAGTATTTT. Encoded protein: CAISDRGDSTDTQYF.

This clone showed up just a few times. The genes are TRBV18 and TRBJ1-2, with D perhaps matching TRBD1 (5 bases). The CDR3 length is 15 residues. V was trimmed by 3 bases and J by 0 bases, leaving 11 bases between them. The V gene's germline CDR1 is KGHSH and CDR2 LQKENI. Here the CDR3 reads CASSPDSNSNYGYTF. Written as DNA, the CDR3 is TGTGCCAGCTCACCCGACAGCAACTCTAACTATGGCTACACCTTC. The full variable domain, with the rest looked up from reference TRBV18 and TRBJ1-2, is NAGVMQNPRHLVRRRGQEARLRCSPMKGHSHVYWYRQLPEEGLKFMVYLQKENIIDESGMPKERFSAEFPKEGPSILRIQQVVRGDSAAYFCASSPDSNSNYGYTFGSGTRLTVV.

This clone was seen a few times. This chain uses TRBV6-5 with TRBJ2-1; D gene uncertain. V was shortened by 0 bases and J by 7 bases, with 4 bases between the two germline ends. Germline CDR1 reads MNHEY; CDR2 reads SVGAGI. The CDR3 sequence is 12 residues long. Here the CDR3 DNA reads TGTGCCAGCAGTTACTCACGGAATGAGCAGTTCTTC. The encoded protein is CASSYSRNEQFF.